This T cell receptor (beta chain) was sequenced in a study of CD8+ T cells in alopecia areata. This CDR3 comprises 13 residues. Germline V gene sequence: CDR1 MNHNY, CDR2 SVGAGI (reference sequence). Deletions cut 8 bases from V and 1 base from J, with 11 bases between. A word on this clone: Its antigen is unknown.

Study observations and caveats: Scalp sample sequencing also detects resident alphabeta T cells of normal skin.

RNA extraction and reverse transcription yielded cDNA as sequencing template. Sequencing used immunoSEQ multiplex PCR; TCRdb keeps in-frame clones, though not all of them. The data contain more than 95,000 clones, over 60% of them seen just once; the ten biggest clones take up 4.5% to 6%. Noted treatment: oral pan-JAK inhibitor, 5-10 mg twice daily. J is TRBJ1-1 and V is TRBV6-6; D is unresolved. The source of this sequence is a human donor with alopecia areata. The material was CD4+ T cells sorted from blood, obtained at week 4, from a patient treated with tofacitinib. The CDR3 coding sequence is TGTGCCAGCCGGAGACGGGGGAACACTGAAGCTTTCTTT. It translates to CASRRRGNTEAFF.